This TCR beta chain is from a study of blood T cell repertoires in COVID-19. Study information: In each case, the material was cDNA or gDNA derived from T cells, B-cell-depleted T cells, or PBMCs.

This CDR3 spans 14 amino acids. Germline values: CDR1 SNHLY, CDR2 FYNNEI. Unmatched junction bases numbered 4, after V lost 6 bases and J lost 1 base. Source study methods: Amplification of reference gene primers was used by the study to estimate nucleated cell counts. Some clones are missing from TCRdb's copy, which holds only in-frame ones; the method was immunoSEQ multiplex PCR. That table is the source of V, J and clone size, and D and trimming were worked out from the DNA. The top ten clones hold 9.6% of a sample with about 240,000 clones, about four fifths of them seen once. Specimen: peripheral blood. The sequence derives from an elderly woman with acute or convalescent COVID-19. The chain is built from TRBV2 and TRBJ1-1; TRBD1 aligns across 8 bases. As DNA, the CDR3 is TGTGCCAGCAGCGACAGGGGACCGAACACTGAAGCTTTCTTT. Protein: CASSDRGPNTEAFF.